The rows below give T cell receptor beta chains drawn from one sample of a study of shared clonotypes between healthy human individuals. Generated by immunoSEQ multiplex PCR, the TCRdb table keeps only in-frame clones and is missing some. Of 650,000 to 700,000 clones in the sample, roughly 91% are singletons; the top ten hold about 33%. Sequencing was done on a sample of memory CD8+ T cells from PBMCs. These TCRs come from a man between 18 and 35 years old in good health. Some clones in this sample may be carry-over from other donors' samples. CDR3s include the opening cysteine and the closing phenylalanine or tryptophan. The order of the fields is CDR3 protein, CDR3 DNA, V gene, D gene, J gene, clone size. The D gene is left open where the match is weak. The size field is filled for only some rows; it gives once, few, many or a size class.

CDR3: CASSPTRGQTRAKNIQYF
DNA: TGCGCCAGCAGCCCCACCCGCGGCCAAACTAGAGCCAAAAACATTCAGTACTTC
V: TRBV4-1
D: -
J: TRBJ2-4
size: -

CDR3: CASSPGAGGEQYF
DNA: TGTGCCAGCTCACCAGGAGCAGGGGGCGAGCAGTACTTC
V: TRBV18
D: TRBD1
J: TRBJ2-7
size: -

CDR3: CASSPGRFSGNTIYF
DNA: TGTGCCAGCAGCCCGGGACGGTTCTCTGGAAACACCATATATTTT
V: TRBV4-2
D: -
J: TRBJ1-3
size: -

CDR3: CASSPGGEGGYTF
DNA: TGTGCCAGCAGCCCTGGAGGGGAAGGTGGCTACACCTTC
V: TRBV6-5
D: -
J: TRBJ1-2
size: once

CDR3: CASSQARTGYGGEQFF
DNA: TGTGCCAGCAGCCAGGCAAGGACAGGATATGGTGGTGAGCAGTTCTTC
V: TRBV4-2
D: TRBD1
J: TRBJ2-1
size: once

CDR3: CASSVALSVDSGEAPGELFF
DNA: TGTGCCAGCAGCGTAGCTCTAAGTGTGGACTCGGGAGAGGCGCCCGGGGAGCTGTTTTTT
V: TRBV9
D: -
J: TRBJ2-2
size: -

CDR3: CASSYATLTGGETQYF
DNA: TGTGCCAGCAGTTACGCGACTCTAACCGGGGGGGAGACCCAGTACTTC
V: TRBV6-5
D: TRBD2
J: TRBJ2-5
size: once

CDR3: CSVASGYIRGETQYF
DNA: TGCAGCGTTGCTAGCGGGTATATTCGGGGGGAGACCCAGTACTTC
V: TRBV29-1
D: TRBD2
J: TRBJ2-5
size: -

CDR3: CASSLAGYRRDTSYEQYF
DNA: TGTGCCAGCAGTTTAGCCGGGTACCGCCGGGACACCTCCTACGAGCAGTACTTC
V: TRBV27
D: -
J: TRBJ2-7
size: -

CDR3: CAIGTSPNYNEQFF
DNA: TGTGCCATTGGGACTAGCCCAAACTACAATGAGCAGTTCTTC
V: TRBV2
D: TRBD2
J: TRBJ2-1
size: -

CDR3: CASSEADFNEQFF
DNA: TGTGCCAGCAGTGAAGCGGATTTCAATGAGCAGTTCTTC
V: TRBV6-1
D: -
J: TRBJ2-1
size: many

CDR3: CARSDRKVQYF
DNA: TGTGCCAGAAGCGACCGAAAAGTTCAGTACTTC
V: TRBV5-3
D: -
J: TRBJ2-7
size: -

CDR3: CASSLKARNYEQYF
DNA: TGTGCCAGCAGTTTAAAGGCCAGGAACTACGAGCAGTACTTC
V: TRBV27
D: -
J: TRBJ2-7
size: -

CDR3: CASSQASSVVSEQYF
DNA: TGTGCCAGCAGCCAAGCGTCTAGCGTTGTCTCCGAGCAGTACTTC
V: TRBV4-2
D: -
J: TRBJ2-7
size: -

CDR3: CAISELGQISTYEQYF
DNA: TGTGCCATCAGTGAGCTGGGACAGATTAGTACCTACGAGCAGTACTTC
V: TRBV10-3
D: TRBD1
J: TRBJ2-7
size: -

CDR3: CASSVEDSNQPQHF
DNA: TGTGCCAGCAGCGTAGAAGACAGCAATCAGCCCCAGCATTTT
V: TRBV9
D: -
J: TRBJ1-5
size: -

CDR3: CASSPGSTSSYEQYF
DNA: TGCGCCAGCAGCCCCGGCTCCACGAGCTCCTACGAGCAGTACTTC
V: TRBV4-3
D: -
J: TRBJ2-7
size: -

CDR3: CASSLVGTGNEQYF
DNA: TGTGCCAGCAGTTTAGTAGGGACAGGGAACGAGCAGTACTTC
V: TRBV27
D: TRBD1
J: TRBJ2-7
size: -

CDR3: CASSQETQYF
DNA: TGTGCCAGCAGCCAAGAGACCCAGTACTTC
V: TRBV6-5
D: -
J: TRBJ2-5
size: -

CDR3: CASFTGGFDEQYF
DNA: TGTGCCAGCTTTACAGGGGGCTTTGACGAGCAGTACTTC
V: TRBV27
D: TRBD1
J: TRBJ2-7
size: -

CDR3: CASSETAPGDEQYF
DNA: TGTGCCAGCAGCGAAACGGCCCCGGGGGACGAGCAGTACTTC
V: TRBV9
D: -
J: TRBJ2-7
size: -

CDR3: CASSPRVGFGYEQYF
DNA: TGTGCCAGCAGCCCTCGGGTGGGTTTTGGGTACGAGCAGTACTTC
V: TRBV7-9
D: -
J: TRBJ2-7
size: -

CDR3: CASSLAGLNTDTQYF
DNA: TGTGCCAGCAGCTTAGCGGGACTTAACACAGATACGCAGTATTTT
V: TRBV7-9
D: -
J: TRBJ2-3
size: once

CDR3: CASSTRAPPYEQYF
DNA: TGTGCCAGCAGCACCCGGGCGCCTCCCTACGAGCAGTACTTC
V: TRBV11-2
D: -
J: TRBJ2-7
size: -

CDR3: CSVEQGPGANYGYTF
DNA: TGCAGCGTTGAGCAGGGTCCAGGGGCTAACTATGGCTACACCTTC
V: TRBV29-1
D: -
J: TRBJ1-2
size: -

CDR3: CASRARLAGGEDEQYF
DNA: TGTGCCAGCAGGGCCAGACTAGCGGGAGGAGAGGACGAGCAGTACTTC
V: TRBV7-9
D: TRBD2
J: TRBJ2-7
size: -

CDR3: CASSLGGTSVRETQYF
DNA: TGTGCCAGCAGTTTAGGGGGGACTAGCGTGAGGGAGACCCAGTACTTC
V: TRBV27
D: TRBD2
J: TRBJ2-5
size: -

CDR3: CASSFGPSITGARGGYTF
DNA: TGTGCCAGCAGTTTTGGGCCTTCCATAACCGGGGCGCGGGGTGGCTACACCTTC
V: TRBV28
D: -
J: TRBJ1-2
size: -

CDR3: CASSVDLIGEQYF
DNA: TGTGCCAGCAGCGTAGACCTCATCGGCGAGCAGTACTTC
V: TRBV9
D: -
J: TRBJ2-7
size: -

CDR3: CASSFIETQYF
DNA: TGTGCCAGCAGTTTTATAGAGACCCAGTACTTC
V: TRBV27
D: -
J: TRBJ2-5
size: -

CDR3: CASSLGQGGWQPQHF
DNA: TGTGCCAGCAGCTTGGGGCAGGGAGGGTGGCAGCCCCAGCATTTT
V: TRBV5-6
D: -
J: TRBJ1-5
size: -

CDR3: CASSWWPAGGYEQYF
DNA: TGTGCCAGCAGCTGGTGGCCGGCAGGGGGCTACGAGCAGTACTTC
V: TRBV11-2
D: TRBD1
J: TRBJ2-7
size: -

CDR3: CSVLSTAGTKPYEQYF
DNA: TGCAGCGTCCTATCCACCGCCGGGACCAAACCCTACGAGCAGTACTTC
V: TRBV29-1
D: -
J: TRBJ2-7
size: -

CDR3: CASSVEAGEATNEKLFF
DNA: TGTGCCAGCAGCGTAGAGGCAGGAGAAGCAACTAATGAAAAACTGTTTTTT
V: TRBV9
D: -
J: TRBJ1-4
size: -

CDR3: CASSSVGTSGSNEQFF
DNA: TGTGCCAGCAGTTCCGTCGGGACTAGCGGGAGTAATGAGCAGTTCTTC
V: TRBV27
D: TRBD2
J: TRBJ2-1
size: -

CDR3: CASSGRTSPADTQYF
DNA: TGTGCCAGCAGCGGGAGGACTAGCCCCGCGGATACGCAGTATTTT
V: TRBV9
D: TRBD2
J: TRBJ2-3
size: -

CDR3: CASSISWQGAGELFF
DNA: TGTGCCAGTAGTATAAGTTGGCAGGGGGCCGGGGAGCTGTTTTTT
V: TRBV19
D: TRBD1
J: TRBJ2-2
size: -

CDR3: CASMAGTREDQPQHF
DNA: TGTGCCAGCATGGCCGGGACCCGGGAGGATCAGCCCCAGCATTTT
V: TRBV7-9
D: -
J: TRBJ1-5
size: -

CDR3: CASSPTGQNTEAFF
DNA: TGTGCCAGCAGCCCAACAGGGCAGAACACTGAAGCTTTCTTT
V: TRBV7-3
D: -
J: TRBJ1-1
size: once

CDR3: CASSDRTSGSWETQYF
DNA: TGTGCCAGCAGCGATCGGACTAGCGGGAGCTGGGAGACCCAGTACTTC
V: TRBV9
D: TRBD2
J: TRBJ2-5
size: -